This T cell receptor (beta chain) is from a study of early T cells in non-severe SARS-CoV-2 infection (dated by TCRdb to about 2021). About the investigation overall: Because TCR sequencing relied on bulk RNA taken from unsorted whole blood, pairing of alpha and beta chains was not possible. Overall results and qualifications from the work: Matching against VDJdb was skewed toward anti-spike CD8 responses, likely underestimated virus-specific expansions, and missed private and CD4 specificities.

With respect to this clonotype: Its antigen remains unidentified. Per-nucleotide qualities are absent, and no much larger clonotype sits a single base away.

Set within a cohort of healthcare workers in London, UK, this nested case-control study involved weekly PCR testing of nasopharyngeal swabs along with blood sampling. Healthcare workers were recruited during the week of the UK lockdown, between 23 and 31 March 2020, and followed weekly for up to about 16 weeks. Library preparation used 5' RACE. Sequencing instrument: NextSeq 500. The TCR library protocol attached unique molecular identifiers to individual cDNA molecules to correct for sequencing error and PCR bias. Both TCR alpha and beta chains were sequenced, and tight co-correlation was observed between alpha and beta sequence abundances in each sample. The paper's processing steps were these. Decombinator V4 was used to annotate the V gene, J gene and CDR3 of the TCR sequences. TCRs were defined as expanded if a significant change between any two time points was detected under a Poisson model with p below 0.0001. Abundances of TCRs were expressed as counts per million after normalisation to the total number of TCRs sequenced in each sample. MAIT TCRs were defined by TRAV1-2 paired with TRAJ12, TRAJ20 or TRAJ33, and iNKT TCRs by TRAV10 paired with TRAJ18. VDJdb, accessed 1 November 2021, was searched for CMV, EBV and SARS-CoV-2 annotated TCRs, with TCRs annotated for multiple antigens excluded. TCRdb cleaned the public reads at Q25 with fastp, built clones with MiXCR and kept in-frame beta chains. Each CDR3 protein appears once, grouped with its most common genes and DNA. These V and J calls rely on TCRdb rather than the paper's analysis. This sample has 80,000 to 95,000 distinct CDR3 sequences in its table, and roughly 17% of those were observed once. The leading ten clones occupy approximately 5.1% of the sample.

From cysteine to phenylalanine, the CDR3 is 11 amino acids long. The kept DNA is CDR3 alone, 33 bases in frame from the first base. Per the germline V gene, MGHRA is the CDR1 and YSYEKL is the CDR2. V loses 6 bases of germline sequence and J loses 6 bases, and the interval between the two ends is 8 bases. Sequenced material: whole blood, taken at baseline. The source of this sequence is an adult who was a healthcare worker with PCR-confirmed SARS-CoV-2 infection or an uninfected control (not recorded which). The chain is made from TRBV4-1 and TRBJ1-2; the best D guess is TRBD1, with 5 bases matching. The CDR3 here reads CASSQQDGYTF. The DNA is as follows: TGCGCCAGCAGTCAACAGGATGGCTACACCTTC.